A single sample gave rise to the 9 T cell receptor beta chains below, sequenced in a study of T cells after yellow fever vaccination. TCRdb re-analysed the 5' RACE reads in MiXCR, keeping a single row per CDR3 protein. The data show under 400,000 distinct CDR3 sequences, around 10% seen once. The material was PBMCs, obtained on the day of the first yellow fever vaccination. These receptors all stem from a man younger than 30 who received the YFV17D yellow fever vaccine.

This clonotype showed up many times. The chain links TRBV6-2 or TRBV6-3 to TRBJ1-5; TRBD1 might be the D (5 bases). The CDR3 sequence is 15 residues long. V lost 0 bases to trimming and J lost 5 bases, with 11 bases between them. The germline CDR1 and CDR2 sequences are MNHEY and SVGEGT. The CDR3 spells CASSYSLGPYQPQHF. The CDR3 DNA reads TGTGCCAGCAGTTACTCTCTGGGACCCTATCAGCCCCAGCATTTT.

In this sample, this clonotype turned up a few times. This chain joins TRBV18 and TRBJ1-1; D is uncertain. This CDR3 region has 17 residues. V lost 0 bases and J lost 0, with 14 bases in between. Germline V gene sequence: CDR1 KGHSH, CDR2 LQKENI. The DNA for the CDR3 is TGTGCCAGCTCACCACCAGAGGGCGGCGGGGTGAACACTGAAGCTTTCTTT. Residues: CASSPPEGGGVNTEAFF. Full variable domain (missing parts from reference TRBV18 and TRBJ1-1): NAGVMQNPRHLVRRRGQEARLRCSPMKGHSHVYWYRQLPEEGLKFMVYLQKENIIDESGMPKERFSAEFPKEGPSILRIQQVVRGDSAAYFCASSPPEGGGVNTEAFFGQGTRLTVV.

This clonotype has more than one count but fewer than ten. CDR3 sequence reads: CASRPIGRPDEKLFF. The CDR3 DNA sequence: TGTGCCAGCAGACCGATTGGCAGACCGGATGAAAAACTGTTTTTT. The rearrangement links TRBV12-3 or TRBV12-4 to TRBJ1-4; D gene uncertain. CDR3 size: 15 residues. The V end was cut by 6 bases, the J end by 6 bases, with 17 bases between.

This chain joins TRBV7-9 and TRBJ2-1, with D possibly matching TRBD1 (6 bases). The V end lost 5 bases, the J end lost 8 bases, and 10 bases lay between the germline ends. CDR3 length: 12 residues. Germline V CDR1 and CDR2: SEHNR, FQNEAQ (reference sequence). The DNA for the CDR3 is TGTGCCAGCAGCCCCAGGGGTTATGAGCAGTTCTTC. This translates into CASSPRGYEQFF.

The CDR3 DNA reads as TGCGCCAGCAGCCAAGAAACCCCAGGGGGCGAGCAGTACTTC. Translated, it gives CASSQETPGGEQYF. J is TRBJ2-7 and V is TRBV4-3, with 7 bases matching TRBD1. This CDR3 region has 14 residues. Germline V gives CDR1 LGHNA, CDR2 YSLEER. V was clipped by 0 bases and J by 6 bases; unmatched bases: 5.

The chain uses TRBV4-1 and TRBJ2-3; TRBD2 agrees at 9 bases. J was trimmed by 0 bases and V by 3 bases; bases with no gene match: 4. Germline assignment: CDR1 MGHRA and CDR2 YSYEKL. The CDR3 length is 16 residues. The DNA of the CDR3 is TGCGCCAGCAGCCACCTAGCGGGGCCAAGCACAGATACGCAGTATTTT. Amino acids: CASSHLAGPSTDTQYF.

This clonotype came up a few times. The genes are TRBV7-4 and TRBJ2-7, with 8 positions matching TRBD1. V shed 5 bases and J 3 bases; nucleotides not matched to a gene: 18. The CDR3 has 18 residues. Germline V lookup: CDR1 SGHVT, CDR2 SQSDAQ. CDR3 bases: TGTGCCAGCAGCCGAGGGACAGGTATGATCTCCCTGAACTACGAGCAGTACGTC. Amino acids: CASSRGTGMISLNYEQYV.

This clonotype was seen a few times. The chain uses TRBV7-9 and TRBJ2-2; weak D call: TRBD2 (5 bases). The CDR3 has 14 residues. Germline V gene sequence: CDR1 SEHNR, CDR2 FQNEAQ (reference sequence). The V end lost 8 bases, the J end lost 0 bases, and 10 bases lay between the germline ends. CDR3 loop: CASPAGTNTGELFF. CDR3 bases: TGTGCCAGCCCCGCGGGTACGAACACCGGGGAGCTGTTTTTT.

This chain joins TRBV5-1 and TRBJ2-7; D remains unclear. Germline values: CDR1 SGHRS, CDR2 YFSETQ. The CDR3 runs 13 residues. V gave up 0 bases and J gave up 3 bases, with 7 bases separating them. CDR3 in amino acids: CASSLDYLYEQYV. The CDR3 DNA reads TGCGCCAGCAGCTTGGACTACCTCTACGAGCAGTACGTC.